The 29 T cell receptor beta chains in this list originate from one sample, sequenced in a study of T cell changes during pregnancy in multiple sclerosis. Data came from immunoSEQ multiplex PCR; TCRdb stores just in-frame clones and leaves some out. This sample has over 45,000 clones, with approximately 90% found just once. Sequenced material: peripheral blood, taken after pregnancy. The receptors were sampled from a female donor with multiple sclerosis, enrolled in a pregnancy study.

The chain combines TRBV6-6 with TRBJ2-1; 8 bases match TRBD1. There are 13 residues in the CDR3. Germline lookup yields CDR1 MNHNY and CDR2 SVGAGI (reference sequence). The V segment lost 8 bases and the J segment 6 bases; nucleotides outside the gene matches: 6. CDR3 amino acids: CASFGTGFNEQFF. CDR3 bases: TGTGCCAGCTTCGGGACAGGTTTCAATGAGCAGTTCTTC.

The chain employs TRBV4-3 and TRBJ2-1; 9 nucleotides match TRBD2. CDR1 and CDR2 (germline): LGHNA, YSLEER. The trim removed 0 bases at V and 4 bases at J, leaving 4 bases unmatched. This CDR3 is built from 16 residues. The CDR3 sequence is CASSQDAAGGYNEQFF. In nucleotides, the CDR3 is TGCGCCAGCAGCCAAGATGCGGCGGGGGGGTACAATGAGCAGTTCTTC.

The chain employs TRBV5-5 and TRBJ2-5, with D unclear. Trimming stripped 6 bases from V and 4 bases from J, with 16 bases between. The CDR3 is made up of 14 amino acids. CDR1 SGHKS and CDR2 YYEKEE come from the germline V gene (reference sequence). The CDR3: CASTRALQRETQYF. In DNA form, the CDR3 reads TGTGCCAGCACCCGCGCCCTGCAAAGAGAGACCCAGTACTTC.

V and J are TRBV29-1 and TRBJ1-1; TRBD1 agrees at 7 bases. The length of the CDR3 is 14 residues. Germline loops: CDR1 SQVTM, CDR2 ANQGSEA. The V and J ends lost 4 bases and 5 bases, in that order; junction bases with no gene match: 10. The CDR3 here is CSVVGQGGGTEAFF. Here the CDR3 DNA reads TGCAGCGTTGTGGGGCAGGGGGGAGGAACTGAAGCTTTCTTT.

The chain has TRBV30 and TRBJ2-7; TRBD2 matches at 7 bases. The CDR3 contains 14 residues. The V gene's germline CDR1 is GTSNPN and CDR2 SVGIG (reference sequence). V dropped 3 bases and J dropped 3; count of bases not matched to a gene: 8. CDR3 sequence reads: CAWRAGRLGYEQYF. In nucleotides, the CDR3 is TGTGCCTGGAGAGCGGGACGCCTCGGCTACGAGCAGTACTTC.

The rearrangement uses TRBV28 and TRBJ1-2; no definite D call. Trimming stripped 5 bases from V and 4 bases from J, with 8 bases between. Germline CDR1 MDHEN, CDR2 SYDVKM. The CDR3 covers 12 residues. DNA for the CDR3: TGTGCCAGCAGTCTCCGGGGCTATGGCTACACCTTC. It specifies CASSLRGYGYTF.

This clone was observed a single time. This rearrangement joins TRBV19 to TRBJ1-4; D is possibly TRBD1 (6 bases). Between the trimmed V and J ends, which lost 9 bases and 0 bases, there was a span of 11 bases. The CDR3 runs to 14 residues. Germline V gives CDR1 LNHDA, CDR2 SQIVND (reference sequence). The CDR3 DNA reads as TGTGCCAGCAGGGGTTGGGCAACTAATGAAAAACTGTTTTTT. Encoded protein: CASRGWATNEKLFF.

CDR3: CASSYIPGGTDTQYF. Written as DNA, the CDR3 is TGTGCCAGCAGCTATATCCCAGGGGGAACAGATACGCAGTATTTT. The chain is built from TRBV7-3 and TRBJ2-3, with TRBD1 identical over 7 bases. CDR1 is SGHTA, CDR2 FQGTGA, per germline. The V gene end was trimmed by 4 bases and the J gene end by 3 bases; junction bases not matched to a gene: 7. The CDR3 has 15 residues.

The J gene is TRBJ1-2, the V gene TRBV18; D unresolved. Germline CDR1 KGHSH, CDR2 LQKENI. The V gene lost 3 bases and the J gene lost 1 base, with 6 bases spanning the gap. The CDR3 has 13 amino acids. The CDR3 region has the DNA TGTGCCAGCTCACCGGCAGTTAACTATGGCTACACCTTC. This sequence encodes CASSPAVNYGYTF.

The V and J genes are TRBV5-1 and TRBJ1-1; 7 positions match TRBD1. The CDR3 has 13 amino acids. The V gene's germline CDR1 is SGHRS and CDR2 YFSETQ. The ends lost 6 bases at V and 6 bases at J; junction bases unmatched: 8. The DNA of the CDR3 is TGCGCCAGCATCGGAACAGGGGTTGCTGAAGCTTTCTTT. The encoded protein is CASIGTGVAEAFF. The whole variable domain, remainder taken from reference TRBV5-1 and TRBJ1-1, is KAGVTQTPRYLIKTRGQQVTLSCSPISGHRSVSWYQQTPGQGLQFLFEYFSETQRNKGNFPGRFSGRQFSNSRSEMNVSTLELGDSALYLCASIGTGVAEAFFGQGTRLTVV.

This sequence joins TRBV25-1 and TRBJ1-1; D is unresolved. Germline V gene sequence: CDR1 MGHDK, CDR2 SYGVNS. The CDR3 covers 15 residues. V was cut by 3 bases and J by 4 bases, with 15 bases left in between. The CDR3 loop reads CASSDHPNFATEAFF. CDR3 in DNA: TGTGCCAGCAGTGACCATCCTAACTTCGCCACTGAAGCTTTCTTT. The full variable domain, its missing parts supplied by reference TRBV25-1 and TRBJ1-1, is EADIYQTPRYLVIGTGKKITLECSQTMGHDKMYWYQQDPGMELHLIHYSYGVNSTEKGDLSSESTVSRIRTEHFPLTLESARPSHTSQYLCASSDHPNFATEAFFGQGTRLTVV.

A single count supports this clone. The chain links TRBV30 to TRBJ2-7, with D perhaps matching TRBD2 (5 bases). With 1 base removed from V and 9 bases from J, the gap between germline ends came to 10 bases. The germline CDR1 and CDR2 sequences are GTSNPN and SVGIG (reference sequence). This CDR3 is 11 amino acids long. The DNA of the CDR3 is TGTGCCTGGAGTGCCCCGGGAACGCAGTACTTC. Amino acids: CAWSAPGTQYF.

In nucleotides, the CDR3 is TGTGCCAGCAGCCCCGGTGGGCTCAACACTGAAGCTTTCTTT. As protein: CASSPGGLNTEAFF. V usage is TRBV7-3 and J usage is TRBJ1-1; D not resolved. Trimming took 5 bases from V and 2 from J, leaving 12 bases between them. The CDR3 runs 14 residues. Germline CDR1 is SGHTA and CDR2 is FQGTGA.

The chain combines TRBV18 with TRBJ2-5; 7 nucleotides align to TRBD2. V shed 3 bases and J 4 bases; nucleotides not matched to a gene: 11. Germline CDR1 is KGHSH and CDR2 is LQKENI. This CDR3 contains 16 residues. In DNA form, the CDR3 reads TGTGCCAGCTCACCTACCGATAGCGGGCGTGGAGAGACCCAGTACTTC. It is translated as CASSPTDSGRGETQYF.

The chain is built from TRBV9 and TRBJ2-5; the match to TRBD2 covers 10 bases. Trimming cost V 2 bases and J 0 bases; bases outside gene matches: 1. The length of the CDR3 is 15 residues. CDR1 and CDR2 (germline): SGDLS, YYNGEE. In DNA form, the CDR3 reads TGTGCCAGCAGCGTTAGCGGGGGGTACCAAGAGACCCAGTACTTC. Its protein product is CASSVSGGYQETQYF.

CDR3 protein: CAWRRGPNEQYF. CDR3 bases: TGTGCCTGGAGGAGGGGGCCCAACGAGCAGTACTTC. The chain carries TRBV30 and TRBJ2-7, with 7 bases identical to TRBD1. CDR1 is GTSNPN, CDR2 SVGIG, per germline (reference sequence). V lost 3 bases and J lost 5; bases outside the gene matches: 4. This CDR3 comprises 12 residues.

The genes are TRBV9 and TRBJ2-7; no clear D gene. The CDR3 loop spans 15 amino acids. Germline V CDR1 and CDR2: SGDLS, YYNGEE. V shed 4 bases and J shed 0 bases, with 14 bases lying between them. CDR3 in DNA: TGTGCCAGCAGCCCCCAGCAGTCTAGCTCCTACGAGCAGTACTTC. This translates into CASSPQQSSSYEQYF.

CDR3 bases: TGTGCCAGTAGTATGAATTGGCTGGCTTACGAGCAGTACTTC. Protein sequence: CASSMNWLAYEQYF. The V call is TRBV19, the J call TRBJ2-7; D is undetermined. Germline CDR1 LNHDA, CDR2 SQIVND (reference sequence). The CDR3 loop spans 14 amino acids. Trimming removed 3 bases at V and 4 bases at J, with 13 bases between.

The V gene is TRBV19, the J gene TRBJ2-1; 7 bases are shared with TRBD1. The CDR3 consists of 15 residues. Germline-derived CDR1 and CDR2 are LNHDA and SQIVND (reference sequence). Trimming removed 7 bases from V and 5 bases from J; junction bases left unmatched: 11. This CDR3 reads CASTYRTGWNNEQFF. CDR3 in DNA: TGTGCCAGTACCTATCGGACAGGTTGGAACAATGAGCAGTTCTTC.

The chain uses TRBV9 and TRBJ1-1; no definite D call. The CDR3 has 13 amino acids. V gave up 3 bases and J gave up 0 bases, with 6 bases separating them. Germline V gene data show CDR1 as SGDLS and CDR2 as YYNGEE. In DNA, the CDR3 is TGTGCCAGCAGCGCCAGTATGAACACTGAAGCTTTCTTT. It translates to CASSASMNTEAFF.

V usage is TRBV10-3 and J usage is TRBJ2-1, with TRBD2 as a possible D gene (6 bases). Germline CDR1 reads ENHRY; CDR2 reads SYGVKD. Trimming cost V 2 bases and J 8 bases, with 10 bases left between them. The CDR3 sequence is 13 residues long. CDR3 DNA sequence: TGTGCCATCAGTGAGGAGGAGGGGTATGAGCAGTTCTTC. Translation: CAISEEEGYEQFF.

J is TRBJ2-1 and V is TRBV19; no reliable D call. The CDR3 sequence is 15 residues long. Trimming stripped 3 bases from V and 0 bases from J, with 9 bases between. Germline V lookup: CDR1 LNHDA, CDR2 SQIVND (reference sequence). The CDR3: CASSISPSSYNEQFF. The CDR3 DNA follows: TGTGCCAGTAGTATTTCTCCGAGCTCCTACAATGAGCAGTTCTTC.

The chain employs TRBV6-5 and TRBJ1-4; the match to TRBD1 covers 7 bases. The germline gives CDR1 MNHEY, CDR2 SVGAGI. This CDR3 region has 14 residues. Germline trimming cut 6 bases from V and 7 bases from J; bases unmatched to any gene: 8. CDR3 loop: CASRHRGLSEKLFF. The CDR3 DNA follows: TGTGCCAGCAGACACAGGGGTTTGAGTGAAAAACTGTTTTTT.

This chain connects TRBV4-1 to TRBJ2-7; 10 bases fit TRBD1. V dropped 4 bases and J dropped 2; count of bases not matched to a gene: 5. Germline CDR1 is MGHRA and CDR2 is YSYEKL. The CDR3 runs 15 residues. The CDR3 coding sequence is TGCGCCAGCAGCCGCACCGGGACAGGGGCCTACGAGCAGTACTTC. Translated, it gives CASSRTGTGAYEQYF.

This chain joins TRBV7-6 and TRBJ1-6, with 8 positions matching TRBD1. The CDR3 is 15 amino acids. V shed 5 bases, J shed 7 bases, and the junction held 7 bases outside the gene matches. Germline V CDR1 and CDR2: SGHVS, FNYEAQ. This CDR3 reads CASSLTYRGNSPLHF. DNA of the CDR3: TGTGCCAGCAGCCTGACCTACAGGGGGAATTCACCCCTCCACTTT.

CDR3 DNA sequence: TGTGCCAGCAGCTTAGACAGGTTCTTAGGCGCTTTCTTT. It specifies CASSLDRFLGAFF. V is TRBV11-2 and J is TRBJ1-1; no definite D call. Germline lookup yields CDR1 SGHAT and CDR2 FQNNGV. V dropped 0 bases and J dropped 11 bases, with 13 bases sitting between them. The length of the CDR3 is 13 residues.

The gene calls are TRBV4-2 and TRBJ2-1; 9 nucleotides align to TRBD2. V shed 1 base and J 8 bases; nucleotides not matched to a gene: 6. Germline V lookup: CDR1 LGHNA, CDR2 YNFKEQ. The CDR3 extends over 15 amino acids. Here the CDR3 DNA reads TGTGCCAGCAGCCAAGGCCGCGGGGGGGCCTATGAGCAGTTCTTC. It yields the protein CASSQGRGGAYEQFF.

As regards this clone: Other DNA sequences in the sample encode the same CDR3. The chain joins TRBV5-1 to TRBJ2-1, with D possibly being TRBD2 (5 bases). The CDR3 totals 15 residues. V was cut by 7 bases and J by 0 bases, with 14 bases left in between. Germline-derived CDR1 and CDR2 are SGHRS and YFSETQ. CDR3: CASGIYGSSYNEQFF. The CDR3 DNA reads as TGCGCCAGCGGAATCTATGGGAGCTCCTACAATGAGCAGTTCTTC.

The J gene is TRBJ1-5, the V gene TRBV4-1; D perhaps matches TRBD1 (5 bases). Trimming removed 4 bases at V and 6 bases at J, with 13 bases between. The length of the CDR3 is 14 residues. Per the germline V gene, CDR1 is MGHRA and CDR2 is YSYEKL. The CDR3 region is CASSLSQVGQPQHF. The CDR3 bases are TGCGCCAGCAGCCTCTCACAGGTTGGTCAGCCCCAGCATTTT.